Shown below are 28 T cell receptor beta chains from a single sample sequenced in a study of OX40 agonist ivuxolimab in advanced cancers. Profiled with immunoSEQ multiplex PCR; TCRdb holds only in-frame clones, not every one. Of about 82,000 clones in the sample, 91% were seen once. Specimen: CD4+ or CD8+ T cells sorted from blood, collected in a trial of the OX40 agonist ivuxolimab. The receptors shown here come from an adult with an advanced solid tumor such as melanoma, head and neck, liver or kidney cancer.

With regard to this clone: This specimen includes other DNA sequences encoding the same CDR3. V and J are TRBV28 and TRBJ2-5; D not certain. The germline gives CDR1 MDHEN, CDR2 SYDVKM. V lost 4 bases and J 3 bases, leaving 6 bases between the germline ends. The CDR3 has 12 amino acids. The CDR3 nucleotides read TGTGCCAGCAGTTCCATCAAAGAGACCCAGTACTTC. Protein: CASSSIKETQYF.

The CDR3, as DNA: TGTGCCAGTAGTATCTCAGGGACTAGCGGGACCTACAATGAGCAGTTCTTC. It yields the protein CASSISGTSGTYNEQFF. The rearrangement links TRBV19 to TRBJ2-1; 13 positions agree with TRBD2. Germline V gives CDR1 LNHDA, CDR2 SQIVND (reference sequence). There are 17 residues in the CDR3. Trimming cost V 3 bases and J 2 bases; bases outside gene matches: 4.

The chain recombines TRBV7-2 with TRBJ2-7, with a possible D match to TRBD1 (5 bases). V lost 6 bases to trimming and J lost 5 bases, with 14 bases between them. The CDR3 has 13 residues. Per the germline V gene, CDR1 is SGHTA and CDR2 is FQGNSA. DNA of the CDR3: TGTGCCAGCAGTTGGACAAGCAGCGACGAGCAGTACTTC. This gives the protein CASSWTSSDEQYF. Looking up the rest from reference TRBV7-2 and TRBJ2-7 gives the full variable domain: GAGVSQSPSNKVTEKGKDVELRCDPISGHTALYWYRQSLGQGLEFLIYFQGNSAPDKSGLPSDRFSAERTGGSVSTLTIQRTQQEDSAVYLCASSWTSSDEQYFGPGTRLTVT.

The J gene is TRBJ1-5, the V gene TRBV29-1; 11 bases agree with TRBD1. Germline CDR1 reads SQVTM; CDR2 reads ANQGSEA. J gave up 4 bases and V 6 bases, and 8 bases lay outside the gene matches. CDR3 length equals 15 residues. The CDR3 DNA reads as TGCAGCGTAGGGGGCGGGACAGGGGGTAATCAGCCCCAGCATTTT. Translation: CSVGGGTGGNQPQHF.

The chain combines TRBV27 with TRBJ1-6; 9 nucleotides line up with TRBD1. V dropped 6 bases and J dropped 10; count of bases not matched to a gene: 10. Looked up from germline, CDR1 is MNHEY and CDR2 is SMNVEV (reference sequence). The CDR3 consists of 15 residues. The CDR3 sequence is CASSQGTGSGSPLHF. The DNA of the CDR3 is TGTGCCAGCAGCCAAGGGACAGGGTCAGGATCACCCCTCCACTTT.

The V call is TRBV28, the J call TRBJ1-5; TRBD1 aligns across 9 bases. The CDR3 totals 15 residues. Losses at the gene ends were 6 bases for V and 1 base for J; bases not matched to a gene: 4. CDR1 is MDHEN and CDR2 is SYDVKM in the germline V gene. The CDR3 DNA sequence: TGTGCCAGCAGCTTGGGACAGGGCAGCAATCAGCCCCAGCATTTT. Protein product: CASSLGQGSNQPQHF.

The table lists this clone with a count of one. The chain has TRBV9 and TRBJ1-3; a weak D match, TRBD1 (5 bases). This CDR3 has 17 residues. Germline V CDR1 and CDR2: SGDLS, YYNGEE. Deletions cut 1 base from V and 4 bases from J, with 18 bases between. In DNA form, the CDR3 reads TGTGCCAGCAGCGTAAGCGGGGTAGGGGCCCCGGGAAACACCATATATTTT. Translation gives CASSVSGVGAPGNTIYF.

This clone was counted only a few times. The chain uses TRBV5-4 and TRBJ2-2, with a possible D match to TRBD2 (6 bases). Trimming removed 5 bases from V and 0 bases from J, with 17 bases in between. Looked up from germline, CDR1 is SGHNT and CDR2 is YYREEE (reference sequence). This CDR3 has 17 residues. The CDR3 coding sequence is TGTGCCAGCAGTGACACAGTCGGGGGACCGAACACCGGGGAGCTGTTTTTT. Encoded protein: CASSDTVGGPNTGELFF.

The rearrangement links TRBV2 to TRBJ1-3; D unresolved. Germline V gene lookup returns CDR1 SNHLY and CDR2 FYNNEI. The V end was cut by 6 bases, the J end by 4 bases, with 10 bases between. The CDR3 has 13 amino acids. In DNA form, the CDR3 reads TGTGCCAGCAGCCTATCGGAGGGAAACACCATATATTTT. Its translation: CASSLSEGNTIYF.

V and J are TRBV28 and TRBJ2-7, with 7 bases identical to TRBD1. With V trimmed by 4 bases and J by 2 bases, 5 bases remained unmatched. From germline, CDR1 is MDHEN and CDR2 SYDVKM. The CDR3 extends over 14 amino acids. The DNA for the CDR3 is TGTGCCAGCAGTTCCGGGACAGTCCCCTACGAGCAGTACTTC. It is translated as CASSSGTVPYEQYF.

The chain joins TRBV28 to TRBJ1-2; unclear D gene. V was pared by 5 bases and J by 7 bases, with 14 bases between. The CDR3 totals 13 residues. Germline CDR1 MDHEN, CDR2 SYDVKM. The CDR3 is CASSTTTQRGYTF. CDR3 bases: TGTGCCAGCAGTACGACAACTCAGCGTGGCTACACCTTC.

The chain recombines TRBV30 with TRBJ2-3; a weak D match, TRBD1 (6 bases). The germline CDR1 and CDR2 sequences are GTSNPN and SVGIG (reference sequence). V gave up 4 bases and J gave up 5 bases, with 16 bases separating them. This CDR3 region has 14 residues. CDR3 residues: CAWKGWGRGDTQYF. The CDR3 DNA sequence: TGTGCCTGGAAGGGCTGGGGGCGCGGAGATACGCAGTATTTT.

The chain links TRBV7-9 to TRBJ1-5; D is uncertain. V lost 2 bases and J 0 bases, leaving 5 bases between the germline ends. This CDR3 region has 14 residues. Germline V gene lookup returns CDR1 SEHNR and CDR2 FQNEAQ (reference sequence). This CDR3 reads CASSLSNSNQPQHF. CDR3 nucleotides: TGTGCCAGCAGCTTATCGAATAGCAATCAGCCCCAGCATTTT.

The chain recombines TRBV7-9 with TRBJ2-7, with 12 bases that match TRBD2. Germline loops: CDR1 SEHNR, CDR2 FQNEAQ (reference sequence). Trimming took 7 bases from V and 7 from J; bases not matched to a gene: 11. The CDR3 loop spans 15 amino acids. The CDR3 spells CASIRGTSGSGEQYF. The CDR3 region has the DNA TGTGCCAGCATCAGAGGGACTAGCGGGTCGGGAGAGCAGTACTTC. Variable domain in full (rest from reference TRBV7-9 and TRBJ2-7): DTGVSQNPRHKITKRGQNVTFRCDPISEHNRLYWYRQTLGQGPEFLTYFQNEAQLEKSRLLSDRFSAERPKGSFSTLEIQRTEQGDSAMYLCASIRGTSGSGEQYFGPGTRLTVT.

This rearrangement joins TRBV5-4 to TRBJ2-5; 9 bases align to TRBD2. CDR1 is SGHNT, CDR2 YYREEE, per germline (reference sequence). The CDR3 spans 14 residues. V trimming: 2 bases; J trimming: 4 bases; junction bases outside the gene matches: 3. The CDR3 sequence: CASSFGTSRETQYF. CDR3 nucleotide sequence: TGTGCCAGCAGCTTCGGGACTAGCCGAGAGACCCAGTACTTC.

The V gene is TRBV6-4, the J gene TRBJ2-1; D ambiguous. Germline V gene data show CDR1 as MRHNA and CDR2 as SNTAGT. The CDR3 contains 19 residues. The V end was cut by 2 bases, the J end by 5 bases, with 25 bases between. CDR3 DNA sequence: TGTGCCAGCAGTGACCCGCGTTCGTTTGAGGTTCATCCGGACAATGAGCAGTTCTTC. Amino acid sequence: CASSDPRSFEVHPDNEQFF.

The chain has TRBV7-2 and TRBJ2-5; a weak D match, TRBD1 (7 bases). Trimming removed 5 bases at V and 5 bases at J, with 12 bases between. This CDR3 has 13 amino acids. The germline gives CDR1 SGHTA, CDR2 FQGNSA. CDR3 loop: CASSQGGLETQYF. CDR3 nucleotide sequence: TGTGCCAGCAGCCAGGGGGGTTTGGAGACCCAGTACTTC. Looking up the rest from reference TRBV7-2 and TRBJ2-5 gives the full variable domain: GAGVSQSPSNKVTEKGKDVELRCDPISGHTALYWYRQSLGQGLEFLIYFQGNSAPDKSGLPSDRFSAERTGGSVSTLTIQRTQQEDSAVYLCASSQGGLETQYFGPGTRLLVL.

The V gene is TRBV7-9, the J gene TRBJ1-5; 7 bases agree with TRBD1. The CDR3 consists of 12 residues. Germline CDR1 reads SEHNR; CDR2 reads FQNEAQ (reference sequence). After removal of 8 bases from V and 5 bases from J, the junction contained 3 bases not matched to a gene. This chain's CDR3 is CASGTGDQPQHF. CDR3 sequence (DNA): TGTGCCAGCGGCACAGGGGATCAGCCCCAGCATTTT.

The V and J genes are TRBV6-4 and TRBJ1-2; D unclear. The CDR3 extends over 13 amino acids. Germline V CDR1 and CDR2: MRHNA, SNTAGT. V gave up 5 bases and J gave up 2 bases, with 9 bases separating them. The CDR3 spells CASSPETNYGYTF. CDR3 DNA: TGTGCCAGCAGTCCGGAGACAAACTATGGCTACACCTTC.

The chain employs TRBV5-1 and TRBJ2-5; D perhaps matches TRBD1 (5 bases). With the DNA end fitting TRBJ2-7 better, the J assignment may be wrong. Germline assignment: CDR1 SGHRS and CDR2 YFSETQ. The CDR3 is 14 residues long. The CDR3 DNA reads as TGCGCCAGCAGCTGGGGCAGGAACACCTACGAGCAGTACTTC. Translated: CASSWGRNTYEQYF.

The chain combines TRBV21-1 with TRBJ2-7; the table's TRBD1 call for D was not verified on the DNA. TRBV21-1 is reported as a pseudogene. The CDR3 is made up of 17 amino acids. The CDR3 sequence: CASSGLRDRGLRDEQYF. Here the CDR3 DNA reads TGTGCCAGCAGCGGCCTTAGGGACAGGGGGCTGCGAGACGAGCAGTACTTC.

In its sample, this clone was seen once. This sequence joins TRBV5-4 and TRBJ2-1; 8 positions match TRBD2. Germline V gene sequence: CDR1 SGHNT, CDR2 YYREEE (reference sequence). This CDR3 contains 16 residues. The trim removed 3 bases at V and 6 bases at J, leaving 11 bases unmatched. CDR3 in amino acids: CASSSAIPGLVNEQFF. DNA for the CDR3: TGTGCCAGCAGCTCAGCAATCCCGGGACTAGTCAATGAGCAGTTCTTC. The variable domain in full, completed from reference TRBV5-4 and TRBJ2-1, reads ETGVTQSPTHLIKTRGQQVTLRCSSQSGHNTVSWYQQALGQGPQFIFQYYREEENGRGNFPPRFSGLQFPNYSSELNVNALELDDSALYLCASSSAIPGLVNEQFFGPGTRLTVL.

The chain recombines TRBV19 with TRBJ1-1; D is perhaps TRBD1 (6 bases). Trimming removed 1 base from V and 6 bases from J, with 15 bases in between. Germline loops: CDR1 LNHDA, CDR2 SQIVND (reference sequence). This CDR3 is built from 15 residues. The CDR3 DNA reads TGTGCCAGTAGTATAGGAGGGCAGGGGAGCCCTGAAGCTTTCTTT. Translating gives CASSIGGQGSPEAFF.

V is TRBV11-2 and J is TRBJ2-3; a weak D match, TRBD2 (5 bases). CDR1 is SGHAT, CDR2 FQNNGV, per germline. The CDR3 consists of 14 residues. V was clipped by 5 bases and J by 5 bases, with 14 bases between them. The CDR3 loop is CASSPGILEDTQYF. As DNA, the CDR3 is TGTGCCAGCAGCCCCGGGATTTTGGAAGATACGCAGTATTTT.

The J gene is TRBJ1-6, the V gene TRBV28; D is unclear. Trimming cost V 6 bases and J 12 bases, with 18 bases left between them. CDR1 is MDHEN and CDR2 is SYDVKM in the germline V gene. This CDR3 region has 14 residues. CDR3 sequence: CASSLTHSLEPLHF. In nucleotides, the CDR3 is TGTGCCAGCAGCCTAACTCACTCTTTGGAACCCCTCCACTTT.

The rearrangement uses TRBV29-1 and TRBJ2-1; D perhaps matches TRBD1 (5 bases). With 8 bases removed from V and 3 bases from J, the gap between germline ends came to 20 bases. The CDR3 loop spans 15 amino acids. From germline, CDR1 is SQVTM and CDR2 ANQGSEA. The chain's CDR3 is CSFTMTERVYNEQFF. Here the CDR3 DNA reads TGCAGCTTTACTATGACAGAGAGAGTCTACAATGAGCAGTTCTTC.

The sample holds one count of this clone. The genes are TRBV7-8 and TRBJ1-1; possibly TRBD1 for D (6 bases). V was pared by 1 base and J by 10 bases, with 16 bases between. The CDR3 runs 14 residues. The germline gives CDR1 SGHVS, CDR2 FQNEAQ. This CDR3 is CASSLVSMGHRAFF. As DNA, the CDR3 is TGTGCCAGCAGCTTAGTTTCAATGGGACACCGAGCTTTCTTT.

This clone was detected only once. The chain joins TRBV10-3 to TRBJ2-1; D is ambiguous. The CDR3 runs to 15 residues. Per the germline V gene, CDR1 is ENHRY and CDR2 is SYGVKD. V lost 6 bases, J lost 7 bases, and 19 bases lay in between. CDR3 in amino acids: CAIRGSVGGKNEQFF. The CDR3, as DNA: TGTGCCATCAGGGGTTCTGTGGGCGGTAAGAATGAGCAGTTCTTC.